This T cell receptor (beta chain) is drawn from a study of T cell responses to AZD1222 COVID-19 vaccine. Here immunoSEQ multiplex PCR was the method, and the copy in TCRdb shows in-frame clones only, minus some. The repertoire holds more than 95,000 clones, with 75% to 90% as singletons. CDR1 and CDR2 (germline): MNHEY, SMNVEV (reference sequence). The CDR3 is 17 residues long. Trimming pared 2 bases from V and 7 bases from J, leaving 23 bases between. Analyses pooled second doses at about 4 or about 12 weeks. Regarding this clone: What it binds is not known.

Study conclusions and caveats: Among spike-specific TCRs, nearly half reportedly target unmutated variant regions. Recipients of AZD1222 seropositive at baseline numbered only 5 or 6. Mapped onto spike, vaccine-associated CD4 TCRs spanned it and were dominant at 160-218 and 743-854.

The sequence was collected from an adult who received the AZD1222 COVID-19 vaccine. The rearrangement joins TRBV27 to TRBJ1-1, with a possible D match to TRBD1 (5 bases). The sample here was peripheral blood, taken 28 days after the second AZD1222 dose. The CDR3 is CASSLIYVPTVANEAFF. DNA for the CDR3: TGTGCCAGCAGTTTAATTTACGTCCCGACAGTAGCTAATGAAGCTTTCTTT.